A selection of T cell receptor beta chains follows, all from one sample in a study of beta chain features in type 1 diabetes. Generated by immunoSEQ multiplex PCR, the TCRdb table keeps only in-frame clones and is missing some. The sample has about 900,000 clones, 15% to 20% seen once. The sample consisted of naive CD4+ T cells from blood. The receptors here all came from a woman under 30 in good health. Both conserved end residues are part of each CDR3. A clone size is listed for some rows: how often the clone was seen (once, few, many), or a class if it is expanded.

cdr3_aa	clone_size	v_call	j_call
CASSWARGRNDGQPQHF	few	TRBV7-8	TRBJ1-5
CASRRTVRETQYF	few	TRBV6-5	TRBJ2-5
CASSYSGGRGRETQYF	few	TRBV6-5	TRBJ2-5
CASSPHGSGNYEQYF	-	TRBV5-1	TRBJ2-7
CASSLVGTGATGEQYF	few	TRBV7-9	TRBJ2-7
CASSTLGPRYEQYF	-	TRBV18	TRBJ2-7
CASSQDSPSGFTDTQYF	few	TRBV4-3	TRBJ2-3
CSAQGFGYGYTF	-	TRBV29-1	TRBJ1-2
CASSATGRAFYGYTF	-	TRBV9	TRBJ1-2
CASSLGRAGLAKNIQYF	-	TRBV7-8	TRBJ2-4
CASSLDRSNEQYF	-	TRBV11-2	TRBJ2-7
CASSLVGSKFSGNTIYF	-	TRBV7-9	TRBJ1-3
CASSVWPSSYEQYF	-	TRBV9	TRBJ2-7
CASSEAGLAGRYEQYF	few	TRBV25-1	TRBJ2-7